These T cell receptor beta chains were read from a single sample in a study of shared clonotypes between healthy human individuals. Some clones are missing from TCRdb's copy, which holds only in-frame ones; the method was immunoSEQ multiplex PCR. Of hundreds of thousands of clones listed, around 95% were seen once; the top ten hold around 0.11%. Sequences were obtained from naive CD8+ T cells sorted from blood. These receptors were collected from a woman in her twenties or thirties in good health. The CDR3 runs from the conserved cysteine through the conserved F or W. D genes are given only for firm matches. Only part of the rows carry a size: once, few, many, or a class if the clone is expanded.

DNA	CDR3	J	size	D	V
TGTGCCAGCAGCCCTCGGGGAGCGGGAGCCCAAGAGACCCAGTACTTC	CASSPRGAGAQETQYF	TRBJ2-5	NA	TRBD2	TRBV13
TGTGCCAGCAGCCCATTCCGGGGCGATGAGCAGTTCTTC	CASSPFRGDEQFF	TRBJ2-1	NA	NA	TRBV5-4
TGTGCCAGCAGGGGGGACAGGGGAGATACGCAGTATTTT	CASRGDRGDTQYF	TRBJ2-3	NA	TRBD1	TRBV5-6
TGCAGTGGGTGGATGAACACTGAAGCTTTCTTT	CSGWMNTEAFF	TRBJ1-1	NA	NA	TRBV20-1
TGTGCCAGCAGCTGGGTTGGAGAGTACAATGAGCAGTTCTTC	CASSWVGEYNEQFF	TRBJ2-1	NA	NA	TRBV27
TGCGCCAGCAGCCAAGGGCCTGAAGCTTTCTTT	CASSQGPEAFF	TRBJ1-1	NA	NA	TRBV4-3
TGTGCCAGTAGTCTTCTAACAGGGACCCGGCGAAACATTCAGTACTTC	CASSLLTGTRRNIQYF	TRBJ2-4	NA	NA	TRBV19
TGTGCCAGCAGCTTTTTGTTTGGGGAGATTAGGGGCTACAATGAGCAGTTCTTC	CASSFLFGEIRGYNEQFF	TRBJ2-1	NA	NA	TRBV7-8
TGTGCCAGCAGTTACTCGGCAGGGTTGACTGAAGCTTTCTTT	CASSYSAGLTEAFF	TRBJ1-1	NA	NA	TRBV6-5
TGTGCCAGCAGCTTATCTCCCTACGAGCAGTACTTC	CASSLSPYEQYF	TRBJ2-7	NA	NA	TRBV7-2
TGTGCCAGCAGCCGAGGACCCGGGACAGGGACATACGAGCAGTACTTC	CASSRGPGTGTYEQYF	TRBJ2-7	NA	TRBD1	TRBV11-2
TGTGCCAGCAGTCTATCTCCGGTGCGGGGCCTGGATGGCTACACCTTC	CASSLSPVRGLDGYTF	TRBJ1-2	NA	NA	TRBV28
TGTGCCGGAGGGGATGGGAACACTGAAGCTTTCTTT	CAGGDGNTEAFF	TRBJ1-1	once	NA	TRBV5-4
TGTGCCAGCAGTAGCCGGACTAGCGGGAGACTAAACGAGCAGTACTTC	CASSSRTSGRLNEQYF	TRBJ2-7	NA	TRBD2	TRBV27
TGTGCCAGCAGCTTGGCAGGTCCTGAGCAGCCCCAGCATTTT	CASSLAGPEQPQHF	TRBJ1-5	NA	NA	TRBV5-4
TGTGCCAGCAGCCCCCCCGGGACTAGCGGGAGTATGTCCTACAATGAGCAGTTCTTC	CASSPPGTSGSMSYNEQFF	TRBJ2-1	NA	TRBD2	TRBV9
TGTGCCAGCAGCTGGGGGACAGGGAGCACTGAAGCTTTCTTT	CASSWGTGSTEAFF	TRBJ1-1	NA	TRBD1	TRBV7-8
TGCGCCAGCAGTTCTTCCTCCGGGACCCTATACGAGCAGTACTTC	CASSSSSGTLYEQYF	TRBJ2-7	NA	NA	TRBV5-1
TGTGCCTGGAAAGTCATGAACACTGAAGCTTTCTTT	CAWKVMNTEAFF	TRBJ1-1	NA	NA	TRBV30
TGTGCCAGCAGCGACCCGGACAGGCCGAACACCGGGGAGCTGTTTTTT	CASSDPDRPNTGELFF	TRBJ2-2	NA	TRBD1	TRBV9
TGTGCCACCAGCAGAGATCGGTCAATCCGGAGGAACAATGAGCAGTTCTTC	CATSRDRSIRRNNEQFF	TRBJ2-1	NA	NA	TRBV15
TGTGCCAGCAGTTTGGGGGGGGCCAACGTCCTGACTTTC	CASSLGGANVLTF	TRBJ2-6	NA	NA	TRBV27
TGCGCCAGCAGCTTCTCCCGGGACACAGGTTCCTACGAGCAGTACTTC	CASSFSRDTGSYEQYF	TRBJ2-7	few	NA	TRBV5-1
TGTGCCAGCAGCCAAATCTTAGCGGGGGCGGACAATGAGCAGTTCTTC	CASSQILAGADNEQFF	TRBJ2-1	NA	TRBD2	TRBV28
TGTGCCAGCAGCGCAGGGAAGGCCCACGGCGAGACCCAGTACTTC	CASSAGKAHGETQYF	TRBJ2-5	NA	NA	TRBV9
TGCGCCAGCAGCCAAGACACAATAGCGGGAGAAGGCTACGAGCAGTACTTC	CASSQDTIAGEGYEQYF	TRBJ2-7	NA	TRBD2	TRBV4-1
TGTGCCACCAGCAGGCCTGAGGGGAACACTGAAGCTTTCTTT	CATSRPEGNTEAFF	TRBJ1-1	NA	NA	TRBV15
TGTGCCAGCAGCGTCGGGGAGTTTACAACCTACGAGCAGTACTTC	CASSVGEFTTYEQYF	TRBJ2-7	NA	NA	TRBV9
TGTGCCAGCAGTTTCTCAGGACTAGCGACAGGTACGCAGTATTTT	CASSFSGLATGTQYF	TRBJ2-3	NA	TRBD2	TRBV27
TGTGCCAGCAGTGTCTACGAGCAGTACTTC	CASSVYEQYF	TRBJ2-7	few	NA	TRBV2
TGTGCCAGCAGTTTATTAAGGGACGCCCCTTTTAGTGAGCAGTTCTTC	CASSLLRDAPFSEQFF	TRBJ2-1	NA	NA	TRBV28
TGTGCCAGCAGGAGCAGGGCCACTAGCAATCAGCCCCAGCATTTT	CASRSRATSNQPQHF	TRBJ1-5	NA	NA	TRBV28
TGTGCCAGCAGCTTCGAGGGGGGACTAGCGGGATACGAGCAGTACTTC	CASSFEGGLAGYEQYF	TRBJ2-7	once	TRBD2	TRBV7-2
TGTGCCAGCAGCTTAGAACCCCGCACGGATACGCAGTATTTT	CASSLEPRTDTQYF	TRBJ2-3	NA	NA	TRBV7-6
TGTGCCACGGGACAGGTCTCCTACAATGAGCAGTTCTTC	CATGQVSYNEQFF	TRBJ2-1	NA	TRBD1	TRBV15
TGTGCCAGCAGCGTAGGCGGGACCTACGAGCAGTACTTC	CASSVGGTYEQYF	TRBJ2-7	NA	NA	TRBV9
TGTGCCAGCAGTTTCGTCAGGGACAATCAGCCCCAGCATTTT	CASSFVRDNQPQHF	TRBJ1-5	NA	NA	TRBV6-5
TGCGCCAGCAGCCAACTGTTCGCCACTGAAGCTTTCTTT	CASSQLFATEAFF	TRBJ1-1	NA	NA	TRBV5-1
TGTGCCAGCAGTTTGCGGGGGACCACCGGGGAGCTGTTTTTT	CASSLRGTTGELFF	TRBJ2-2	NA	TRBD2	TRBV27
TGCAGCGGGGGGACGGCCTACGAGCAGTACTTC	CSGGTAYEQYF	TRBJ2-7	NA	NA	TRBV29-1
TGTGCCAGCAGTTACTCGAAAGCGCCGTCCACAGATACGCAGTATTTT	CASSYSKAPSTDTQYF	TRBJ2-3	NA	NA	TRBV6-5
TGTGCCAGCAGCTCCAAGACAGGGCGGAACACTGAAGCTTTCTTT	CASSSKTGRNTEAFF	TRBJ1-1	NA	TRBD1	TRBV13
TGTGCCAGCAGCGTAGGGCAGGGGGCTTCCGGGGAGCTGTTTTTT	CASSVGQGASGELFF	TRBJ2-2	NA	TRBD1	TRBV9
TGCGCCAGCACCTCCACCCCCGGGGCCCGGGGTGAGCAGTTCTTC	CASTSTPGARGEQFF	TRBJ2-1	NA	NA	TRBV5-1
TGTGCCAGCAGCCAAGAAGAGAGAATATTCACTGAAGCTTTCTTT	CASSQEERIFTEAFF	TRBJ1-1	NA	NA	TRBV4-2
TGTGCCAGCAGCCAGCTACAGGGGACGCTAGAGCAGTACTTC	CASSQLQGTLEQYF	TRBJ2-7	once	TRBD1	TRBV14
TGTGCCAGCAGTTTTTTTCCTCCACAAGATACGCAGTATTTT	CASSFFPPQDTQYF	TRBJ2-3	NA	NA	TRBV27
TGCAGCGTTGTGGGGGGGGCTAGCGGAAGCCTCTACGAGCAGTACTTC	CSVVGGASGSLYEQYF	TRBJ2-7	NA	NA	TRBV29-1
TGTGCCAGCAGCGATGCACCTAGCGGGATGGTGAATGAGCAGTTCTTC	CASSDAPSGMVNEQFF	TRBJ2-1	NA	TRBD2	TRBV5-5
TGTGCCAGCAGCTTGGCGGCAGGGAAGTGGAATGAGCAGTTCTTC	CASSLAAGKWNEQFF	TRBJ2-1	NA	NA	TRBV5-6
TGTGCCAGCAGTGACAGCTCCTACAATGAGCAGTTCTTC	CASSDSSYNEQFF	TRBJ2-1	NA	NA	TRBV2
TGTGCCAGCAGTTTATTACCGCGGCAGCCCCAGCATTTT	CASSLLPRQPQHF	TRBJ1-5	NA	NA	TRBV28
TGTGCCAGCAGCTTCCTAACAGGGGAGGGAGGCTACACCTTC	CASSFLTGEGGYTF	TRBJ1-2	NA	TRBD1	TRBV7-9
TGTGCCAGTAGTTGGGGAGTCGGGGAGCTGTTTTTT	CASSWGVGELFF	TRBJ2-2	NA	NA	TRBV19